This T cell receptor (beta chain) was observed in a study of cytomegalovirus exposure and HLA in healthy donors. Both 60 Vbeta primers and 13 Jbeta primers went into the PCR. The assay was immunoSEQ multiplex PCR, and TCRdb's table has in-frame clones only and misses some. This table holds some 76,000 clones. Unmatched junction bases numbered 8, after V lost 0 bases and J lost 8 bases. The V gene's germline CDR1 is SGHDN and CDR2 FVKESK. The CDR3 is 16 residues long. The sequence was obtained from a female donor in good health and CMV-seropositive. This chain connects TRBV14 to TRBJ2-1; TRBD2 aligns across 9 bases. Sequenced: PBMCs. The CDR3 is CASSQDGGLALDEQFF. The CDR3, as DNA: TGTGCCAGCAGCCAAGATGGGGGACTAGCCTTGGATGAGCAGTTCTTC.